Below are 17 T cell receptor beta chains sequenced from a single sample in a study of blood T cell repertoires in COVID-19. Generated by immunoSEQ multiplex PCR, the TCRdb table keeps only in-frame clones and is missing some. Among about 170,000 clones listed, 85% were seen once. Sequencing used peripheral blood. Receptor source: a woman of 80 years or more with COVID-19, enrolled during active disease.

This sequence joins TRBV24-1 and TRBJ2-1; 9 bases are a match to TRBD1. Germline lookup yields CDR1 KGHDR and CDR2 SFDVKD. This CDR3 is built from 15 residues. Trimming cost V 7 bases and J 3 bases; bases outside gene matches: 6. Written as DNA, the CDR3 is TGTGCCACCAGCACAGGACAGGGGCTCTACAATGAGCAGTTCTTC. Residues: CATSTGQGLYNEQFF.

CDR3 in amino acids: CATHPLGQGGNEQFF. The CDR3 DNA sequence: TGCGCCACCCACCCACTCGGCCAGGGAGGCAATGAGCAGTTCTTC. The chain employs TRBV5-1 and TRBJ2-1, with D perhaps matching TRBD2 (6 bases). This CDR3 has 15 amino acids. V lost 9 bases and J 6 bases, leaving 22 bases between the germline ends. CDR1 SGHRS and CDR2 YFSETQ come from the germline V gene.

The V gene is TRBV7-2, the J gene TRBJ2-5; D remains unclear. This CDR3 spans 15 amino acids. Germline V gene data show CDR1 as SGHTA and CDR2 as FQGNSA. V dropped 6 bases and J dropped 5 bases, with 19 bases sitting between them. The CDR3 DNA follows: TGTGCCAGCAGTCCTATGGTCTCCTACCTCGAGACCCAGTACTTC. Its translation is CASSPMVSYLETQYF.

CDR3 nucleotides: TGTGCCAGCAGCCTTTCCCCGAGCTCCTACAATGAGCAGTTCTTC. Encoded protein: CASSLSPSSYNEQFF. The chain uses TRBV3-1 (or the pseudogene TRBV3-2) and TRBJ2-1; D gene uncertain. CDR1 and CDR2 (germline): LGHDT, YNNKEL (reference sequence). The CDR3 runs 15 residues. V dropped 4 bases and J dropped 0 bases, with 10 bases sitting between them.

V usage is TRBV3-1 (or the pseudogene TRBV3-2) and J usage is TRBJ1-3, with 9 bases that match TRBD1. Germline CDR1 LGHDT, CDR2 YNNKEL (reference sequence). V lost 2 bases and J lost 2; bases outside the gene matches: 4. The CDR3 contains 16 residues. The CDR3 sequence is CASSQSDRGTGNTIYF. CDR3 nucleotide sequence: TGTGCCAGCAGCCAATCGGACAGGGGAACTGGAAACACCATATATTTT.

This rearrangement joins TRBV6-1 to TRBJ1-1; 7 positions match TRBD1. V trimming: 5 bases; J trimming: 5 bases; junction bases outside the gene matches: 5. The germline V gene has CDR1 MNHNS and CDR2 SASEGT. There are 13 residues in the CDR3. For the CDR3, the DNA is TGTGCCAGCAGTCGTGACAGGGATACTGAAGCTTTCTTT. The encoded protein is CASSRDRDTEAFF.

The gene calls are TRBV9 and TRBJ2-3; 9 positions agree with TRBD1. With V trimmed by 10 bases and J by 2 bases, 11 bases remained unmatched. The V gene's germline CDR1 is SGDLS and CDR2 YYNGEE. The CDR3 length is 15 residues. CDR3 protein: CASAAGQGPTDTQYF. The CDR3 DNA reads TGTGCCTCCGCCGCGGGACAGGGTCCCACAGATACGCAGTATTTT.

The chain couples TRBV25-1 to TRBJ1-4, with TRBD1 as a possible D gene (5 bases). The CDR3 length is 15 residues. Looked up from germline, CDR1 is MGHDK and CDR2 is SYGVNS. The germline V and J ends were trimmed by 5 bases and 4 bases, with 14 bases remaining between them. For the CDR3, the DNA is TGTGCCAGCAGTACCCTAGGGGTGGATAATGAAAAACTGTTTTTT. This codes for CASSTLGVDNEKLFF.

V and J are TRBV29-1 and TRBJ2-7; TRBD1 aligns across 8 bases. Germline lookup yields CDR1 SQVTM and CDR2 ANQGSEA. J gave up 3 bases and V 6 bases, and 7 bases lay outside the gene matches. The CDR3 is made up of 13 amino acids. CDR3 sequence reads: CSVAGGGNYEQYF. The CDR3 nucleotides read TGCAGCGTGGCAGGGGGCGGGAACTACGAGCAGTACTTC.

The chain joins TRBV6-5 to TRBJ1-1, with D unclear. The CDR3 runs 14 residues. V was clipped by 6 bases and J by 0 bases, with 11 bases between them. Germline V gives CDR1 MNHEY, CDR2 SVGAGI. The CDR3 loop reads CASRDGHMNTEAFF. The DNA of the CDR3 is TGTGCCAGCAGAGATGGGCACATGAACACTGAAGCTTTCTTT.

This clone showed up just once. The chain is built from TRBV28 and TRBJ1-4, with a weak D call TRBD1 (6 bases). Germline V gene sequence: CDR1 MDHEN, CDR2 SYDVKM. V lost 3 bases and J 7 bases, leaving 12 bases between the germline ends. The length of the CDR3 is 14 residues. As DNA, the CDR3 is TGTGCCAGCAGTTTGCCACAGGGAAGTGAAAAACTGTTTTTT. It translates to CASSLPQGSEKLFF.

The CDR3 coding sequence is TGCAGTGCTAGTGAGGGAGGGACCGCCCAGCATTTT. It specifies CSASEGGTAQHF. This chain connects TRBV20-1 to TRBJ1-5, with D maybe TRBD1 (5 bases). Germline values: CDR1 DFQATT, CDR2 SNEGSKA (reference sequence). This CDR3 comprises 12 residues. V lost 3 bases and J lost 11, with 14 bases in between.

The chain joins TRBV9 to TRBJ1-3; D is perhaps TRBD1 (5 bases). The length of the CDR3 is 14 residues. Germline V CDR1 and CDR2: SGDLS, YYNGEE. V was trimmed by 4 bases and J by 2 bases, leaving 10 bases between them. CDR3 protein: CASSPTGAGNTIYF. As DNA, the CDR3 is TGTGCCAGCAGCCCTACAGGAGCTGGAAACACCATATATTTT.

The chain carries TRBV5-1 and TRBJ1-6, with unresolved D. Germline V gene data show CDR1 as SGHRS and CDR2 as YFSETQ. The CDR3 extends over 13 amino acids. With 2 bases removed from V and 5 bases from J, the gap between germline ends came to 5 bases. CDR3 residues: CASSFTDNSPLHF. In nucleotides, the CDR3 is TGCGCCAGCAGCTTCACTGATAATTCACCCCTCCACTTT.

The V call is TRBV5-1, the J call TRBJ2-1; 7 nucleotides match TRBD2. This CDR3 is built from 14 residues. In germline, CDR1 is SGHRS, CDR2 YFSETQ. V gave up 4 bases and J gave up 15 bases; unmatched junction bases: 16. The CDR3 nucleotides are TGCGCCAGCAGCCCCATGGAGAGAGCGGGGTCGGTGTTCTTC. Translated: CASSPMERAGSVFF.

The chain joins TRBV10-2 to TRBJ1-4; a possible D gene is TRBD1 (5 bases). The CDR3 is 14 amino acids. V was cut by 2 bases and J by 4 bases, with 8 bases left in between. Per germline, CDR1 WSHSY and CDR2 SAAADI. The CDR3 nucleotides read TGCGCCAGCAGTGAGGGGGGACTTAATGAAAAACTGTTTTTT. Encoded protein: CASSEGGLNEKLFF.

The chain's CDR3 is CASSPKEGSDTQYF. The CDR3 DNA follows: TGTGCCAGCAGCCCGAAGGAGGGGTCAGATACGCAGTATTTT. The J gene is TRBJ2-3, the V gene TRBV5-4, with D perhaps TRBD2 (6 bases). Trimming pared 4 bases from V and 4 bases from J, leaving 13 bases between. The germline V gene encodes CDR1 SGHNT and CDR2 YYREEE (reference sequence). The CDR3 runs to 14 residues.